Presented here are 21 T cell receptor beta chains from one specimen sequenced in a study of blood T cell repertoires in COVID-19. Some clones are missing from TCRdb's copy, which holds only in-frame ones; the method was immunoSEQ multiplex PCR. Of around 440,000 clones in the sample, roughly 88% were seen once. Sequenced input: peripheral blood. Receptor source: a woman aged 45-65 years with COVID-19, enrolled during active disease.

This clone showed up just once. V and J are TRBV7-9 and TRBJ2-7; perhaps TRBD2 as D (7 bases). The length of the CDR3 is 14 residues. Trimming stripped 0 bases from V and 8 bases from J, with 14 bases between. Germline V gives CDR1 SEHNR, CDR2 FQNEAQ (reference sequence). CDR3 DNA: TGTGCCAGCAGCTTAGCGGGTGGGGGGGCTCAGCAGTACTTC. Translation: CASSLAGGGAQQYF.

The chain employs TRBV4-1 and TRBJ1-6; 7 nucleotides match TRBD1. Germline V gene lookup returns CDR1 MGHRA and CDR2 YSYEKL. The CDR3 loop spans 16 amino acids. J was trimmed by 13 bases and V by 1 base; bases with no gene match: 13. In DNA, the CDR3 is TGCGCCAGCAGCCAAGGGCTCTTACAGGGACAGAACCCCCTCCACTTT. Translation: CASSQGLLQGQNPLHF.

CDR3 sequence (DNA): TGCGCCAGCAGCTCCCCAGACAGGGCCGAATACGAGCAGTACTTC. Translation: CASSSPDRAEYEQYF. V and J are TRBV5-1 and TRBJ2-7; 7 bases are a match to TRBD1. The J segment lost 4 bases and the V segment lost 3 bases, leaving 10 bases of the junction unmatched. The CDR3 is 15 residues long. Germline-derived CDR1 and CDR2 are SGHRS and YFSETQ.

The CDR3 sequence is CASSPNLRTDYGYTF. In nucleotides, the CDR3 is TGTGCCAGTAGTCCGAACCTAAGGACAGACTATGGCTACACCTTC. The chain joins TRBV19 to TRBJ1-2; maybe TRBD1 (6 bases). This CDR3 spans 15 amino acids. Trimming removed 5 bases at V and 3 bases at J, with 16 bases between. The V gene's germline CDR1 is LNHDA and CDR2 SQIVND (reference sequence).

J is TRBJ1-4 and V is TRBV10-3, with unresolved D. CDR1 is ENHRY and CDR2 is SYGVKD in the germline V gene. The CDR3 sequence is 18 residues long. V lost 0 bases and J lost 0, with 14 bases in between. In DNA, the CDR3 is TGTGCCATCAGTGAGTCAGGTCTGGAGACGACAACTAATGAAAAACTGTTTTTT. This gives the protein CAISESGLETTTNEKLFF.

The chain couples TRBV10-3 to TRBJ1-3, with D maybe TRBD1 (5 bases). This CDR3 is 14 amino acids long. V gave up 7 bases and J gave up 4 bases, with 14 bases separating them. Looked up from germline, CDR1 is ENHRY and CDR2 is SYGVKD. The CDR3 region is CAIKLTDDGNTIYF. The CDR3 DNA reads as TGTGCCATCAAACTGACAGACGACGGAAACACCATATATTTT.

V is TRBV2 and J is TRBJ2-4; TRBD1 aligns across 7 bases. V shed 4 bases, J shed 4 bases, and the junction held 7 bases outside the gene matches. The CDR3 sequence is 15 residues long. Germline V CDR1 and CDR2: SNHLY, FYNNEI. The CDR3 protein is CASSVLRDRKNIQYF. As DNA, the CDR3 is TGTGCCAGCAGTGTCCTCCGGGACAGAAAAAACATTCAGTACTTC.

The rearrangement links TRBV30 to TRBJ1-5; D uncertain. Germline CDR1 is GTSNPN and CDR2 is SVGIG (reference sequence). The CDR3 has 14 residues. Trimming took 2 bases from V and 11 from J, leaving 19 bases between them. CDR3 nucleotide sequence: TGTGCCTGGAGTCCAGGACCTTTAGGCGGGACCCAGCATTTT. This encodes CAWSPGPLGGTQHF.

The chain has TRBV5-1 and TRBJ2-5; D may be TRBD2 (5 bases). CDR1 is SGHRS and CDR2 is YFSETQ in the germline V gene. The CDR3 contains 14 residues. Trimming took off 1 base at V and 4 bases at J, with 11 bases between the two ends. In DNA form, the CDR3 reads TGCGCCAGCAGCTTGCGCCCTGGAGGAGAGACCCAGTACTTC. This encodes CASSLRPGGETQYF.

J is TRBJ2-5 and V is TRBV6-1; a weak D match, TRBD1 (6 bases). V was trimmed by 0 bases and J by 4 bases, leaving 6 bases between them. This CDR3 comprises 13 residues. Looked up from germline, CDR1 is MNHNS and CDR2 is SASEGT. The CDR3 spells CASSEARGETQYF. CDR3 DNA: TGTGCCAGCAGTGAAGCCAGGGGAGAGACCCAGTACTTC.

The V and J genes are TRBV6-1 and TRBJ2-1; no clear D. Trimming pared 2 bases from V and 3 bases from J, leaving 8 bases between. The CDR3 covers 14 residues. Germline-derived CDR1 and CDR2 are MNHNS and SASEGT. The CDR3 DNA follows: TGTGCCAGCAGTGAACAGGATGACTACAATGAGCAGTTCTTC. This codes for CASSEQDDYNEQFF.

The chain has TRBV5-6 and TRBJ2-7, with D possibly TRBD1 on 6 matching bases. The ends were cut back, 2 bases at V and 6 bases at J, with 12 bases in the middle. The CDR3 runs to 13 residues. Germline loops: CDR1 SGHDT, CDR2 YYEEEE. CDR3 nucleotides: TGTGCCAGCAGCTTAGGGCGGACAGTCGAGCAGTACTTC. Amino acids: CASSLGRTVEQYF. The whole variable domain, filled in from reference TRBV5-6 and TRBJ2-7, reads DAGVTQSPTHLIKTRGQQVTLRCSPKSGHDTVSWYQQALGQGPQFIFQYYEEEERQRGNFPDRFSGHQFPNYSSELNVNALLLGDSALYLCASSLGRTVEQYFGPGTRLTVT.

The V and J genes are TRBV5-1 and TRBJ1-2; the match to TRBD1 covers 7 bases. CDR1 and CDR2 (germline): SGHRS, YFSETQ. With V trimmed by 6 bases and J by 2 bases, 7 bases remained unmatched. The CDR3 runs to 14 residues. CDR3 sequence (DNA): TGCGCCAGCACCGACTTACAGGGGAACTATGGCTACACCTTC. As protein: CASTDLQGNYGYTF.

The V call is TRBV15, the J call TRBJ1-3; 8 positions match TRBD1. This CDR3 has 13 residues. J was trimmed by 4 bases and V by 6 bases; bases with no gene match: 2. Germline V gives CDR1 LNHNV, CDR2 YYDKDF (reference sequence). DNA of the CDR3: TGTGCCACCAGGCGGACAGGGGGAAACACCATATATTTT. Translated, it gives CATRRTGGNTIYF. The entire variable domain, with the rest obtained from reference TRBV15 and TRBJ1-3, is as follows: DAMVIQNPRYQVTQFGKPVTLSCSQTLNHNVMYWYQQKSSQAPKLLFHYYDKDFNNEADTPDNFQSRRPNTSFCFLDIRSPGLGDTAMYLCATRRTGGNTIYFGEGSWLTVV.

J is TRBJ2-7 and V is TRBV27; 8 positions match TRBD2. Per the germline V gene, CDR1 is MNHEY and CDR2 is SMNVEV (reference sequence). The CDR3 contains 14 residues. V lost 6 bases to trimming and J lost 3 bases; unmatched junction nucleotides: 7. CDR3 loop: CASSMSGGLYEQYF. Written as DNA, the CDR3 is TGTGCCAGCAGCATGAGCGGGGGCCTCTACGAGCAGTACTTC.

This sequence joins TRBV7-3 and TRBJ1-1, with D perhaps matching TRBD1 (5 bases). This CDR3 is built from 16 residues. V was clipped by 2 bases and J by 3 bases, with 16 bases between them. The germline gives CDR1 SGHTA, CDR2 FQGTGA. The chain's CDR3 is CASSLSYTGNDTEAFF. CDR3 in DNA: TGTGCCAGCAGCTTATCTTATACAGGTAATGACACTGAAGCTTTCTTT.

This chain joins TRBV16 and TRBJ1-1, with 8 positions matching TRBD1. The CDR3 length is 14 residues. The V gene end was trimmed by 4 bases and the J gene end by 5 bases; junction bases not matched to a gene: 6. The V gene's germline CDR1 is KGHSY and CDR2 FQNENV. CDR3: CASSPQGEGTEAFF. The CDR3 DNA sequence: TGTGCCAGCAGCCCACAGGGGGAGGGGACTGAAGCTTTCTTT.

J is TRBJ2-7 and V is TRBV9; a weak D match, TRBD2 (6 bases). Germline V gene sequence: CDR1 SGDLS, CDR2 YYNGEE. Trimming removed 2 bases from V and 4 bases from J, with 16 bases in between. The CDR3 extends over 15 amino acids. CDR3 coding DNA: TGTGCCAGCAGCGTGGGCGGGACTTACACTTACGAGCAGTACTTC. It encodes CASSVGGTYTYEQYF.

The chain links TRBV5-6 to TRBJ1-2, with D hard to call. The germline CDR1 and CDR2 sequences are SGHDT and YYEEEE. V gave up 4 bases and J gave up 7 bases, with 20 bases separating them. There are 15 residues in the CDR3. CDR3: CASSLRGEIETGYTF. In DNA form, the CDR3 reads TGTGCCAGCAGCCTCCGCGGGGAGATAGAGACTGGCTACACCTTC.

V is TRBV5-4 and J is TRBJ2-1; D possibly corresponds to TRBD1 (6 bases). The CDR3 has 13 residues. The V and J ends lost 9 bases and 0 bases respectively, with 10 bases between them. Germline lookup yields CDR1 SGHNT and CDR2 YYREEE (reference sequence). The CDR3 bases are TGTGCCACCACGACAGGCTCCTACAATGAGCAGTTCTTC. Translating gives CATTTGSYNEQFF.

The chain's CDR3 is CASSDQGGYGYTF. CDR3 coding DNA: TGCGCCAGCAGTGACCAGGGGGGCTATGGCTACACCTTC. V is TRBV10-2 and J is TRBJ1-2, with 7 bases matching TRBD1. The CDR3 is made up of 13 amino acids. The germline gives CDR1 WSHSY, CDR2 SAAADI. V lost 3 bases and J lost 4; bases outside the gene matches: 2.